The entry that follows covers one T cell receptor beta chain sequence. As yet, its antigen is unknown. The CDR3 covers 14 residues. After removal of 8 bases from V and 4 bases from J, the junction contained 10 bases not matched to a gene. Germline loops: CDR1 SGHVS, CDR2 FQNEAQ. This sample is drawn from a study of T-cell memory formation after mild COVID-19. Across the whole study: There were largely donor-specific TCR clusters.

General study results and limits: Certain responding clones were present in pre-infection memory, suggesting participation of cross-reactive memory.

TCRdb re-analysed the 5' RACE reads in MiXCR, keeping a single row per CDR3 protein. The sample lists about 210,000 distinct CDR3 sequences, around 26% seen once, with 10% to 12% in the top ten. The sample taken for sequencing was PBMCs or a T cell subset sorted from them (not recorded which). The sequence derives from an adult woman who had mild COVID-19 (a few samples of this study predate the infection). Cell type and time point are not known. This chain joins TRBV7-8 and TRBJ1-1; 7 bases match TRBD1. This CDR3 is CASGTRTGFTEAFF. CDR3 coding DNA: TGTGCCAGCGGAACCCGGACAGGTTTCACTGAAGCTTTCTTT.